The rows below give T cell receptor beta chains drawn from one sample of a study of blood T cell repertoires in COVID-19. Data came from immunoSEQ multiplex PCR; TCRdb stores just in-frame clones and leaves some out. The sample includes about 13,000 clones, approximately 90% of them seen just once. Sequenced material: peripheral blood. These receptors were obtained from a human donor in a cohort sampled during active COVID-19. The CDR3 runs from the conserved cysteine through the conserved F or W. A D gene is named only where the DNA matches it firmly. Only some rows state a clone size, as once, few, many or a class for expanded clones.

clone_size | d_call | j_call | v_call | cdr3_nt | cdr3_aa
few | NA | TRBJ1-6 | TRBV3-1/TRBV3-2 | TGTGCCACCAATACAGGGAAGAATTCACCCCTCCACTTT | CATNTGKNSPLHF
NA | TRBD1 | TRBJ1-5 | TRBV19 | TGTGCCAGTAGAGCACAGGGGGCGAGCAATCAGCCCCAGCATTTT | CASRAQGASNQPQHF
once | TRBD2 | TRBJ2-7 | TRBV28 | TGTGCCAGCAGTTTTCGACTAGCCGAGCAGTACTTC | CASSFRLAEQYF
NA | TRBD1 | TRBJ2-7 | TRBV29-1 | TGCAGCGTTGGGACAGGGGTCAGCGAGCAGTACTTC | CSVGTGVSEQYF
NA | TRBD1 | TRBJ2-7 | TRBV5-1 | TGCGCCAGCAGCTTGGGGACAGGGACCTACGAGCAGTACTTC | CASSLGTGTYEQYF
NA | NA | TRBJ1-6 | TRBV30 | TGTGCCTGGAGTGTACCGTCCGGGGGGAGCTCCTATAATTCACCCCTCCACTTT | CAWSVPSGGSSYNSPLHF
NA | NA | TRBJ1-6 | TRBV6-5 | TGTGCCAGCAGCAGGGGCAATTCGCCCCTCCACTTT | CASSRGNSPLHF
NA | TRBD2 | TRBJ2-3 | TRBV7-8 | TGTGCCAGCAGCTTAGGGAGGCGAGGCGGGGGTGCCAGGTTAGAGAACACAGATACGCAGTATTTT | CASSLGRRGGGARLENTDTQYF
NA | TRBD1 | TRBJ1-4 | TRBV6-5 | TGTGCCAGCAGTCGGGGACAGACAAATGAAAAACTGTTTTTT | CASSRGQTNEKLFF
few | TRBD1 | TRBJ2-7 | TRBV7-9 | TGTGCCAGCAGACAGGGGGCGACTTACGAGCAGTACTTC | CASRQGATYEQYF
NA | NA | TRBJ2-2 | TRBV7-2 | TGTGCCAGCAGCTTAGATCCGGGAAGTCTAGACACCGGGGAGCTGTTTTTT | CASSLDPGSLDTGELFF
NA | NA | TRBJ1-6 | TRBV4-1 | TGCGCCAGCAGCCCCTTTAATTCACCCCTCCACTTT | CASSPFNSPLHF
NA | NA | TRBJ2-7 | TRBV6-5 | TGTGCCAGCACCCCTCGGGGCAGGGGTTTAGGGGAGCAGTACTTC | CASTPRGRGLGEQYF
NA | NA | TRBJ2-1 | TRBV6-5 | TGTGCCAGCAGTTACTCAGAGGCATCTAGGCGGCAGTTCTTC | CASSYSEASRRQFF
NA | NA | TRBJ2-1 | TRBV2 | TGTGCCAGCATCGAACAGCCCAACTACAATGAGCAGTTCTTC | CASIEQPNYNEQFF
NA | NA | TRBJ2-7 | TRBV19 | TGTGCCAGTAGGACTAGGGACGAGCAGTACTTC | CASRTRDEQYF
NA | TRBD1 | TRBJ2-3 | TRBV6-5 | TGTGCCAGCACTCCAGGGGGTGGGGGAGATACGCAGTATTTT | CASTPGGGGDTQYF
NA | NA | TRBJ1-5 | TRBV30 | TGTGCCTGGAGTACAGGGACGAGCAATCAGCCCCAGCATTTT | CAWSTGTSNQPQHF
NA | TRBD1 | TRBJ2-7 | TRBV5-1 | TGCGCCAGCAGCTACACAGGGGGGAAACAGTCCTACGAGCAGTACTTC | CASSYTGGKQSYEQYF
NA | NA | TRBJ2-7 | TRBV5-4 | TGTGCCAGCAGCTTGGACACAGGGCGCGAGCAGTACTTC | CASSLDTGREQYF
NA | TRBD1 | TRBJ1-6 | TRBV19 | TGTGCCAGTAGTGTGGGACAGGTTGGTAATTCACCCCTCCACTTT | CASSVGQVGNSPLHF
NA | TRBD2 | TRBJ2-1 | TRBV15 | TGTGCCACCAGCAGGCAGCGGGAGGCGTACAATGAGCAGTTCTTC | CATSRQREAYNEQFF
NA | NA | TRBJ2-5 | TRBV5-4 | TGTGCCAGCAGCTTTCGGACAGGCGGGATGGAGACCCAGTACTTC | CASSFRTGGMETQYF
NA | TRBD2 | TRBJ2-1 | TRBV6-4 | TGTGCCAGCAGTGTAATACTAGCGCCTCACAATTACAATGAGCAGTTCTTC | CASSVILAPHNYNEQFF
NA | TRBD1 | TRBJ2-2 | TRBV29-1 | TGCAGCGTTGACGTACAGGGGTCCGAGGGGACCGGGGAGCTGTTTTTT | CSVDVQGSEGTGELFF
NA | NA | TRBJ1-5 | TRBV6-5 | TGTGCCAGCAGCACAAGGAGCTATCAGCCCCAGCATTTT | CASSTRSYQPQHF
once | TRBD2 | TRBJ2-5 | TRBV30 | TGTGCCTGGAGTAAGGGACTAGCGATGGAGACCCAGTACTTC | CAWSKGLAMETQYF
NA | TRBD1 | TRBJ1-6 | TRBV6-5 | TGTGCCAGCAGTCGCGACAGGGATAATTCACCCCTCCACTTT | CASSRDRDNSPLHF
NA | NA | TRBJ2-2 | TRBV28 | TGTGCCAGCAGGACCCCCACGGGCGGGGAGCTGTTTTTT | CASRTPTGGELFF
NA | NA | TRBJ1-1 | TRBV30 | TGTGCCTGCCTCTTCGGGGGCACTGAAGCTTTCTTT | CACLFGGTEAFF
once | NA | TRBJ2-1 | TRBV12-3/TRBV12-4 | TGTGCCAGCAGTAACAGGGCCAATGAGCAGTTCTTC | CASSNRANEQFF
NA | NA | TRBJ1-4 | TRBV5-1 | TGCGCCAGCAGCTTGGGCGGTACTAATGAAAAACTGTTTTTT | CASSLGGTNEKLFF
NA | TRBD1 | TRBJ1-5 | TRBV6-5 | TGTGCCAGCAGTTTTAACAGGGGGGACAATCAGCCCCAGCATTTT | CASSFNRGDNQPQHF
once | NA | TRBJ1-1 | TRBV6-6 | TGTGCCAGCAGTTACCCGGCCGGGGGTTGGGGCACTGAAGCTTTCTTT | CASSYPAGGWGTEAFF
NA | NA | TRBJ1-2 | TRBV7-2 | TGTGCCAGCAGCTTAGGGGGCAGCCACCAGACATACTCCTTC | CASSLGGSHQTYSF
NA | TRBD2 | TRBJ2-2 | TRBV7-9 | TGTGCCAGCAGCCTAAGACCGGGACTAGCGGGAGCGAACACCGGGGAGCTGTTTTTT | CASSLRPGLAGANTGELFF
NA | NA | TRBJ2-7 | TRBV15 | TGTGCCACCAGCAGAGATATTAACCAGAACGAGCAGTACTTC | CATSRDINQNEQYF
once | TRBD2 | TRBJ2-1 | TRBV6-6 | TGTGCCAGCAGCCGGACTAGCGGGGGAAATGAGCAGTTCTTC | CASSRTSGGNEQFF
NA | TRBD2 | TRBJ2-7 | TRBV3-1/TRBV3-2 | TGTGCCAGCAGCGAGAGCGGGAGACCCTCCGAGCAGTACTTC | CASSESGRPSEQYF
NA | NA | TRBJ2-3 | TRBV19 | TGTGCCAGTAGGGACGGAGGGGCTACAGATACGCAGTATTTT | CASRDGGATDTQYF
NA | NA | TRBJ2-3 | TRBV6-5 | TGTGCCAGCAGAAGGGGGTTGAGCACAGATACGCAGTATTTT | CASRRGLSTDTQYF
NA | NA | TRBJ1-2 | TRBV2 | TGTGCCAGCAGTTCTCCACACGAGGGGGTATTGACACTCAGGGGCGAAGGCTACACCTTC | CASSSPHEGVLTLRGEGYTF
NA | NA | TRBJ2-7 | TRBV27 | TGTGCCAGCAGTTTTAGCTCTGAGTCCCACGGGCAGTACTTC | CASSFSSESHGQYF
NA | TRBD2 | TRBJ2-5 | TRBV24-1 | TGTGCCACCAGTGCTAGCGGGGGCCGGAGAGAGACCCAGTACTTC | CATSASGGRRETQYF
few | TRBD1 | TRBJ2-3 | TRBV7-9 | TGTGCCAGCAGCTTAGTCAGGGGGACAGATACGCAGTATTTT | CASSLVRGTDTQYF
NA | TRBD1 | TRBJ2-7 | TRBV30 | TGTGCCTGGAGTAAGGACAGGGGCGCCTACGAGCAGTACTTC | CAWSKDRGAYEQYF
NA | NA | TRBJ2-1 | TRBV18 | TGTGCCAGCTCACCACGCCAGGGTGGCGAGCAGTTCTTC | CASSPRQGGEQFF
NA | TRBD2 | TRBJ2-2 | TRBV6-6 | TGTGCCAGCAAGGTGGACTGGGGGAGGGGAACCGGGGAGCTGTTTTTT | CASKVDWGRGTGELFF
NA | TRBD2 | TRBJ2-7 | TRBV5-1 | TGCGCCAGCAGGGCTACTAGCGGGAGGGAATCCTACGAGCAGTACTTC | CASRATSGRESYEQYF
NA | TRBD2 | TRBJ2-1 | TRBV5-1 | TGCGCCAGCAGCCCTATCGGGAGGGCCAACTACAATGAGCAGTTCTTC | CASSPIGRANYNEQFF
NA | NA | TRBJ1-2 | TRBV28 | TGTGCCAGCAGCGTCGCAGGGGCCACTTTCAGCTATGGCTACACCTTC | CASSVAGATFSYGYTF
NA | NA | TRBJ2-1 | TRBV5-6 | TGTGCCAGCAGCTTGGAAAAGGACTGGGGTTACAATGAGCAGTTCTTC | CASSLEKDWGYNEQFF
NA | NA | TRBJ2-5 | TRBV12-2 | TGTGCAAGTCGCTCGGTAGCGGGGCCGGGAGAGACCCAGTACTTC | CASRSVAGPGETQYF
NA | NA | TRBJ2-7 | TRBV30 | TGTGCCTGGAGGGAGGGCAGGGGGAAATACGAGCAGTACTTC | CAWREGRGKYEQYF
NA | NA | TRBJ2-1 | TRBV3-1/TRBV3-2 | TGTGCCAGCAGTATCGGGATTACATCCAATGAGCAGTTCTTC | CASSIGITSNEQFF
NA | TRBD1 | TRBJ2-7 | TRBV5-1 | TGCGCCAGCAGCTCCGGGACAGGGGACGACGAGCAGTACTTC | CASSSGTGDDEQYF
NA | NA | TRBJ1-5 | TRBV13 | TGTGCCAGCAGTCCCGGAGCGGCAAAGCCCCAGCATTTT | CASSPGAAKPQHF